This is a list of T cell receptor beta chains from one sample in a study of CD8 T cells in Susac syndrome. TCRdb processed the immunoSEQ multiplex PCR reads anew with MiXCR; each CDR3 protein has one entry. The sample includes under 200,000 distinct CDR3 sequences, approximately 94% of them seen just once. Sample: CD4+ T cells from PBMCs. Every receptor here comes from a human donor with Susac syndrome. The CDR3 runs from the conserved cysteine through the conserved F or W. D genes are given only for firm matches.

D gene	V gene	J gene	CDR3 length	CDR3 DNA	CDR3 protein
-	TRBV19	TRBJ1-2	13	TGTGCCAGTAGTAGAGGGAATCCCTATGGCTACACCTTC	CASSRGNPYGYTF
-	TRBV9	TRBJ2-3	15	TGTGCCAGCAGCGGTCCGACTAGGGGGACAGATACGCAGTATTTT	CASSGPTRGTDTQYF
-	TRBV10-3	TRBJ2-1	12	TGTGCCATCAGCACAACTACCAATGAGCAGTTCTTC	CAISTTTNEQFF
TRBD2	TRBV3-1	TRBJ2-5	14	TGTGCCAGCAGCTCCGGGACTACGTCAGTAACCCAGTACTTC	CASSSGTTSVTQYF
TRBD1	TRBV25-1	TRBJ1-2	15	TGTGCCAGCAGTGAATACGAGGACAGGGGCTATGGCTACACCTTC	CASSEYEDRGYGYTF
-	TRBV2	TRBJ2-4	13	TGTGCCAGCAGGGGAGACAGCAAAAACATTCAGTACTTC	CASRGDSKNIQYF
-	TRBV30	TRBJ1-6	16	TGTGCCTGGAGTGCTTGGCAGGACCCCTATAATTCACCCCTCCACTTT	CAWSAWQDPYNSPLHF
-	TRBV4-2	TRBJ2-5	13	TGTGCCAGCAGCCAGCCTTCCGAAGAGACCCAGTACTTC	CASSQPSEETQYF
-	TRBV7-2	TRBJ2-7	13	TGTGCCAGCAGCTTAGGACGGTTTGGGGAGCAGTACTTC	CASSLGRFGEQYF
-	TRBV12-3/TRBV12-4	TRBJ2-1	14	TGTGCCAGCACCCCAGCGAGAGGCTACAATGAGCAGTTCTTC	CASTPARGYNEQFF
-	TRBV3-1	TRBJ1-6	15	TGTGCCAGCAGCCGGAGACAGGAGGTTGATTCACCCCTCCACTTT	CASSRRQEVDSPLHF
TRBD2	TRBV29-1	TRBJ2-3	16	TGCAGCGTTGGCGGGACTAGCGGGACTAGCACAGATACGCAGTATTTT	CSVGGTSGTSTDTQYF
TRBD2	TRBV4-2	TRBJ2-1	15	TGTGCCAGCAGCCAAGCATTGTTAGCGGGGGCCGAGCAGTTCTTC	CASSQALLAGAEQFF
-	TRBV7-2	TRBJ2-3	15	TGTGCCAGCAAAAAGGGGGGAAGTAGCACAGATACGCAGTATTTT	CASKKGGSSTDTQYF
-	TRBV7-7	TRBJ2-5	15	TGTGCCAGCAGCTTAGTAGGCAGGGGAAGAGAGACCCAGTACTTC	CASSLVGRGRETQYF
-	TRBV15	TRBJ2-5	12	TGTGCCACCAGCAGCAGGGCAGAGACCCAGTACTTC	CATSSRAETQYF
-	TRBV18	TRBJ2-3	12	TGTGCCAGCTCGCACAGAGAAGATACGCAGTATTTT	CASSHREDTQYF
TRBD1	TRBV20-1	TRBJ1-2	13	TGCAGTGCTGCAGGACAGGGGAACTATGGCTACACCTTC	CSAAGQGNYGYTF
-	TRBV5-6	TRBJ1-3	16	TGTGCCAGCAGCTTGGGCCTTGGGGAGTCTGGAAACACCATATATTTT	CASSLGLGESGNTIYF